This passage covers 6 T cell receptor beta chains from one sample sequenced in a study of identical twins. TCRdb called the 5' RACE reads again in MiXCR, with one record for every CDR3 protein. The sample gives approximately 490,000 distinct CDR3 sequences, around 24% of which show up once; about 0.48% is in the top ten. Separately, the same data were catalogued under a study of yellow fever vaccine responses in identical twins.

Sequenced: CD4+ T cells sorted from blood. These receptors were obtained from a young woman in good health.

This clonotype was counted a few times. The rearrangement joins TRBV2 to TRBJ2-1; 8 nucleotides line up with TRBD2. Germline CDR1 SNHLY, CDR2 FYNNEI. V lost 4 bases and J lost 8; bases outside the gene matches: 7. This CDR3 comprises 14 residues. The CDR3 sequence is CASSGGTRGDEQFF. CDR3 sequence (DNA): TGTGCCAGCAGTGGGGGGACTAGAGGGGATGAGCAGTTCTTC.

This clonotype has only a few counts. The chain has TRBV29-1 and TRBJ2-1, with 7 bases lining up with TRBD2. Trimming at V came to 5 bases and at J to 6 bases, leaving 10 bases not matched to a gene. Germline loops: CDR1 SQVTM, CDR2 ANQGSEA. The CDR3 is 14 amino acids. The CDR3 sequence is CSVRTGLVFNEQFF. In nucleotides, the CDR3 is TGCAGCGTTCGGACTGGACTAGTTTTCAATGAGCAGTTCTTC.

This clonotype has a count of ten or more. This sequence joins TRBV10-3 and TRBJ2-1; D possibly corresponds to TRBD2 (5 bases). The CDR3 sequence is 14 residues long. V dropped 1 base and J dropped 5 bases, with 9 bases sitting between them. Germline loops: CDR1 ENHRY, CDR2 SYGVKD. CDR3 nucleotide sequence: TGTGCCATCAGTGAGTTGGCTAGCAACAATGAGCAGTTCTTC. Its protein product is CAISELASNNEQFF.

Only a few counts were recorded for this clonotype. The rearrangement links TRBV28 to TRBJ2-7, with 8 bases fitting TRBD2. J gave up 0 bases and V 5 bases, and 9 bases lay outside the gene matches. CDR1 MDHEN and CDR2 SYDVKM come from the germline V gene. The CDR3 consists of 16 residues. The CDR3 loop is CASSDKAREGSYEQYF. CDR3 nucleotide sequence: TGTGCCAGCAGTGACAAGGCCCGGGAGGGCTCCTACGAGCAGTACTTC.

The chain carries TRBV6-5 and TRBJ1-1, with D possibly being TRBD1 (6 bases). CDR1 and CDR2 from the germline V gene are MNHEY and SVGAGI. The CDR3 sequence is 15 residues long. V was shortened by 4 bases and J by 1 base, with 13 bases between the two germline ends. In DNA form, the CDR3 reads TGTGCCAGCAGTTTCGAAGGGGGTAAGAACACTGAAGCTTTCTTT. Protein: CASSFEGGKNTEAFF.

This clonotype came up a few times. The rearrangement joins TRBV10-3 to TRBJ2-1; 9 bases match TRBD2. CDR1 is ENHRY, CDR2 SYGVKD, per germline. This CDR3 region has 15 residues. The trim removed 2 bases at V and 7 bases at J, leaving 6 bases unmatched. CDR3 protein: CAISEESGGRNEQFF. The CDR3 coding sequence is TGTGCCATCAGTGAGGAGAGCGGGGGGCGAAATGAGCAGTTCTTC.